The next 11 T cell receptor beta chains were all read from a single sample in a study of resident and recirculating memory T cells in vitiligo. Sequencing was performed with immunoSEQ multiplex PCR; in TCRdb, only in-frame clones are kept and a portion is missing. The sample yields tens of thousands of clones, 90% to 95% seen once. Sequenced input: blood. Source of these receptors: a male donor with vitiligo.

The rearrangement uses TRBV11-3 and TRBJ2-7, with D perhaps TRBD2 (7 bases). The CDR3 is made up of 17 amino acids. The V gene lost 11 bases and the J gene lost 6 bases, with 32 bases spanning the gap. Per germline, CDR1 SGHNT and CDR2 YENEEA. The CDR3 sequence is CAPSLEGGGPMGCEQYF. CDR3 DNA: TGTGCCCCCAGCCTTGAGGGGGGAGGGCCTATGGGGTGCGAGCAGTACTTC.

The CDR3 reads CASSGRLAGVDTQYF. CDR3 nucleotides: TGCGCCAGCAGCGGACGACTAGCGGGGGTAGATACGCAGTATTTT. This rearrangement joins TRBV4-3 to TRBJ2-3, with 12 bases aligning to TRBD2. CDR1 LGHNA and CDR2 YSLEER come from the germline V gene. V was pared by 5 bases and J by 5 bases, with 5 bases of the junction left unmatched. This CDR3 spans 15 amino acids.

CDR3 residues: CASSKTTTASYEQYF. DNA for the CDR3: TGTGCCAGCAGCAAAACGACAACAGCATCCTACGAGCAGTACTTC. This sequence joins TRBV21-1 and TRBJ2-7; the table names TRBD1, a call not compared with the DNA. TRBV21-1 is marked as a pseudogene. This CDR3 has 15 amino acids.

V gene TRBV18 combines with J gene TRBJ2-7; TRBD2 is a possible D gene (5 bases). There are 14 residues in the CDR3. Germline V gene sequence: CDR1 KGHSH, CDR2 LQKENI. The V and J ends lost 3 bases and 0 bases respectively, with 9 bases between them. CDR3: CASSPAGGSYEQYF. The CDR3, as DNA: TGTGCCAGCTCACCGGCAGGAGGCTCCTACGAGCAGTACTTC.

This chain links TRBV5-1 with TRBJ2-7, with 11 bases lining up with TRBD2. The V and J ends lost 4 bases and 0 bases, in that order; junction bases with no gene match: 9. The germline CDR1 and CDR2 sequences are SGHRS and YFSETQ. The CDR3 is 17 amino acids. For the CDR3, the DNA is TGCGCCAGCAGCCTGGGACTAGCGGTCTACAGCTCCTACGAGCAGTACTTC. Its translation: CASSLGLAVYSSYEQYF.

V usage is TRBV4-3 and J usage is TRBJ2-1, with 7 positions matching TRBD1. The ends lost 3 bases at V and 3 bases at J; junction bases unmatched: 5. The CDR3 covers 15 residues. Per germline, CDR1 LGHNA and CDR2 YSLEER. In DNA form, the CDR3 reads TGCGCCAGCAGCCACGAACAGGGGTTCTACAATGAGCAGTTCTTC. Its translation: CASSHEQGFYNEQFF.

This sequence joins TRBV7-7 and TRBJ2-1; the D gene is possibly TRBD2 (5 bases). V was trimmed by 5 bases and J by 6 bases, leaving 14 bases between them. Germline V CDR1 and CDR2: SSHAT, FNYEAQ (reference sequence). The CDR3 has 14 amino acids. CDR3 sequence: CASSHGRGSNEQFF. CDR3 sequence (DNA): TGTGCCAGCAGCCATGGCAGAGGGAGCAATGAGCAGTTCTTC.

The CDR3 reads CASSQERWGGSHTGELFF. The CDR3 DNA reads TGCGCCAGCAGCCAAGAAAGATGGGGCGGGAGCCACACCGGGGAGCTGTTTTTT. The V and J genes are TRBV4-1 and TRBJ2-2, with TRBD2 matching 7 bases. This CDR3 spans 18 amino acids. Germline lookup yields CDR1 MGHRA and CDR2 YSYEKL. J gave up 3 bases and V 0 bases, and 10 bases lay outside the gene matches.

The gene calls are TRBV2 and TRBJ1-5, with 12 nucleotides matching TRBD1. Germline V CDR1 and CDR2: SNHLY, FYNNEI. The CDR3 covers 15 residues. Trimming at V came to 6 bases and at J to 3 bases, leaving 3 bases not matched to a gene. CDR3 bases: TGTGCCAGCAGCGGGACAGGGGGCGTCAATCAGCCCCAGCATTTT. Translating it yields CASSGTGGVNQPQHF.

This clone was seen only once. The rearrangement uses TRBV4-2 and TRBJ2-1, with a tentative D call TRBD2 (6 bases). Trimming stripped 0 bases from V and 0 bases from J, with 12 bases between. The CDR3 extends over 17 amino acids. Germline V gives CDR1 LGHNA, CDR2 YNFKEQ. The CDR3 loop reads CASSQDQRLGSYNEQFF. The CDR3 nucleotides are TGTGCCAGCAGCCAAGATCAAAGACTAGGCTCCTACAATGAGCAGTTCTTC.

On this clone: Given a much more abundant clone one base away, this may be a read error. V usage is TRBV6-4 and J usage is TRBJ2-1, with TRBD2 matching over 9 bases. J gave up 5 bases and V 5 bases, and 1 base lay outside the gene matches. This CDR3 region has 13 residues. Looked up from germline, CDR1 is MRHNA and CDR2 is SNTAGT. CDR3 DNA sequence: TGTGCCAGCAGTCCTAGCGGGAACAATGAGCAGTTCTTC. The encoded protein is CASSPSGNNEQFF.